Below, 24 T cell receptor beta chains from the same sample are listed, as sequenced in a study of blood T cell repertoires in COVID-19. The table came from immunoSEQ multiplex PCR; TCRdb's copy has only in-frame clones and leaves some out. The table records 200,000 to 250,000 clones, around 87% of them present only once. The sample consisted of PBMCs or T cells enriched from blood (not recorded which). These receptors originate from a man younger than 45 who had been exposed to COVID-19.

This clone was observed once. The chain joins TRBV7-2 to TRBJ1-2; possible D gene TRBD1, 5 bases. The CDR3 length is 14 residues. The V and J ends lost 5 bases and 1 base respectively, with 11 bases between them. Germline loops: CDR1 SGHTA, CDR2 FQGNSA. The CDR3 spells CASSHGGINYGYTF. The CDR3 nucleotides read TGTGCCAGCAGCCATGGGGGGATTAACTATGGCTACACCTTC.

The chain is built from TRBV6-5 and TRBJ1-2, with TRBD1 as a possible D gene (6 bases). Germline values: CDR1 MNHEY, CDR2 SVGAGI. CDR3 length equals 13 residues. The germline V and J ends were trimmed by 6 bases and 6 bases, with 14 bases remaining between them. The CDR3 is CASRLRGFDGYTF. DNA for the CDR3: TGTGCCAGCAGACTCAGGGGATTTGATGGCTACACCTTC.

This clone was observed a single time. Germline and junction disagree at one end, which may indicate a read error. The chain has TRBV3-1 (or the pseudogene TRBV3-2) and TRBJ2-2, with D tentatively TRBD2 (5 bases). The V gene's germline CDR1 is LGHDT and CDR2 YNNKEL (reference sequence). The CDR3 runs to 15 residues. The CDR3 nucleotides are TGTGCCAGCAGCCCCACAAGCGGAGACACGGGGGAGCTGTTTTTT. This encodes CASSPTSGDTGELFF.

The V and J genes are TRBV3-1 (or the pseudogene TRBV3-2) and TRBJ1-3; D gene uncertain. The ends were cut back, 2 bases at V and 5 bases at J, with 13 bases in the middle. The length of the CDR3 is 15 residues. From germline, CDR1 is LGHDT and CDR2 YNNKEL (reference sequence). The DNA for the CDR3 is TGTGCCAGCAGCCAAACCTTGTTGAGGAGAAACACCATATATTTT. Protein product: CASSQTLLRRNTIYF.

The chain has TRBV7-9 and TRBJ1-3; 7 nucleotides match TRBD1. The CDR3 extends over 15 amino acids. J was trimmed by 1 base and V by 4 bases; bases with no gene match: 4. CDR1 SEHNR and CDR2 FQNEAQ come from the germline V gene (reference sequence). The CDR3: CASSSTGESGNTIYF. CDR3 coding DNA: TGTGCCAGCAGCTCTACAGGGGAGTCTGGAAACACCATATATTTT.

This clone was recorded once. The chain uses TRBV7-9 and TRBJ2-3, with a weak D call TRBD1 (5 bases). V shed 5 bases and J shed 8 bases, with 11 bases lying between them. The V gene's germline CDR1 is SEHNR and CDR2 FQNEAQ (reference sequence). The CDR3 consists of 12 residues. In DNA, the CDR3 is TGTGCCAGCAGCCCAAGTAGGGGTACGCAGTATTTT. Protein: CASSPSRGTQYF.

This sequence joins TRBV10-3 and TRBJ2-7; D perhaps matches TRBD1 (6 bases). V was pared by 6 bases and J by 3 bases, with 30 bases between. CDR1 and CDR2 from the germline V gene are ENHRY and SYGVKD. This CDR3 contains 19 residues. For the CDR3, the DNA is TGTGCCATCAGGCAGGCGCAAGGACAGCCCACCTTTCCCCGCTACGAGCAGTACTTC. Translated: CAIRQAQGQPTFPRYEQYF.

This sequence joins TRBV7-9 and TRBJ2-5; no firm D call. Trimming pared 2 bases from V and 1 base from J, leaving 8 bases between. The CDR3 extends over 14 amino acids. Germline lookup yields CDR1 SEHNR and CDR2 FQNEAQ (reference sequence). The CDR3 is CASSLQAPQETQYF. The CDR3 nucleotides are TGTGCCAGCAGCTTACAAGCTCCCCAAGAGACCCAGTACTTC.

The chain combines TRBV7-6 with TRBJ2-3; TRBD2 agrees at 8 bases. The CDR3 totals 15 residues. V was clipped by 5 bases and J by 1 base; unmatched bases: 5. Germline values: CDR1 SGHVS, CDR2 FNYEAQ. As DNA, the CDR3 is TGTGCCAGCAGCCGGACTAGCTTCGGCACAGATACGCAGTATTTT. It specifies CASSRTSFGTDTQYF.

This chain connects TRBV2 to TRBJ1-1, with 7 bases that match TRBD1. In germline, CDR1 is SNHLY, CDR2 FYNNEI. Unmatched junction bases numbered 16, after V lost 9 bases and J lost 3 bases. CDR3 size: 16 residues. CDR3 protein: CAREFAGTVRDTEAFF. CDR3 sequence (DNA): TGTGCCAGGGAATTTGCCGGGACAGTACGAGACACTGAAGCTTTCTTT. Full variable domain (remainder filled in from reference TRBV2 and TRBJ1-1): EPEVTQTPSHQVTQMGQEVILRCVPISNHLYFYWYRQILGQKVEFLVSFYNNEISEKSEIFDDQFSVERPDGSNFTLKIRSTKLEDSAMYFCAREFAGTVRDTEAFFGQGTRLTVV.

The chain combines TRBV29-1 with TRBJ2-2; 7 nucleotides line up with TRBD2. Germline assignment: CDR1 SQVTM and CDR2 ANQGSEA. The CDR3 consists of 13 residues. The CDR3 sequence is CTIEGEGTGELFF. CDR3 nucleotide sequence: TGCACCATTGAAGGGGAGGGAACCGGGGAGCTGTTTTTT.

The CDR3 region has the DNA TGTGCCAGCAGTTACCGGGTCGGGGGGCAGGCTTTCTTT. Translation: CASSYRVGGQAFF. This chain joins TRBV6-5 and TRBJ1-1; D is perhaps TRBD1 (6 bases). V shed 2 bases and J shed 11 bases, with 15 bases lying between them. The germline V gene encodes CDR1 MNHEY and CDR2 SVGAGI. The CDR3 covers 13 residues.

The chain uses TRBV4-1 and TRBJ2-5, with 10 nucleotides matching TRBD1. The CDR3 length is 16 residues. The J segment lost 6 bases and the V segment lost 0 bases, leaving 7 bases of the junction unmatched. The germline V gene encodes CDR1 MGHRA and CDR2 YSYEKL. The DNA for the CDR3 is TGCGCCAGCAGCCAAGATGAAGACAGGGGGCAGAAGACCCAGTACTTC. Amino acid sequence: CASSQDEDRGQKTQYF.

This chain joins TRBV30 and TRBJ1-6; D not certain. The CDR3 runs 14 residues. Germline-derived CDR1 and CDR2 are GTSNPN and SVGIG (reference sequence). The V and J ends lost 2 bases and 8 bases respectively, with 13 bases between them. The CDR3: CAWSLVIGDSPLHF. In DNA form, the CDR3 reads TGTGCCTGGAGTCTGGTCATCGGGGATTCACCCCTCCACTTT.

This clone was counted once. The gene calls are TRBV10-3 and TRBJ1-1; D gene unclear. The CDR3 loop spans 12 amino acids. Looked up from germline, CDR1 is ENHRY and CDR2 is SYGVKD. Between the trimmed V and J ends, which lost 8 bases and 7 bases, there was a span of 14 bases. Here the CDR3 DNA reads TGTGCCATCGGAAGAACAGATAATGAAGCTTTCTTT. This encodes CAIGRTDNEAFF.

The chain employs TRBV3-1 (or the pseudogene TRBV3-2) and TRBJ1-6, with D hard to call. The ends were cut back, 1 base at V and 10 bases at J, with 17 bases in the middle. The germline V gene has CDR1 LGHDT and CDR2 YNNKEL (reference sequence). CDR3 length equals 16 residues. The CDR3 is CASSQGGGRSRSPLHF. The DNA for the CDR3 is TGTGCCAGCAGCCAAGGGGGAGGCAGGTCAAGGTCACCCCTCCACTTT.

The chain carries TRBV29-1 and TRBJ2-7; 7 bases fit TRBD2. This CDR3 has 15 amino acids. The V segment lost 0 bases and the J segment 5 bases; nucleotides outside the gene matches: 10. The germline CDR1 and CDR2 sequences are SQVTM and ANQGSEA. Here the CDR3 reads CSVEERGGSGNEQYF. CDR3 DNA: TGCAGCGTTGAAGAGCGCGGGGGTTCGGGCAACGAGCAGTACTTC.

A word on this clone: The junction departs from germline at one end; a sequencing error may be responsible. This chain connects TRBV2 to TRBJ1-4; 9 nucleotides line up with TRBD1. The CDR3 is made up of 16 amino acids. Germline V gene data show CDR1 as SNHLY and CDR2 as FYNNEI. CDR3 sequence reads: CASRASTGGTPNPPNF. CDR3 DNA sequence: TGTGCCAGCAGGGCCAGTACAGGGGGCACCCCCAACCCCCCAAATTTT. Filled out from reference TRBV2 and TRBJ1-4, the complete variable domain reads EPEVTQTPSHQVTQMGQEVILRCVPISNHLYFYWYRQILGQKVEFLVSFYNNEISEKSEIFDDQFSVERPDGSNFTLKIRSTKLEDSAMYFCASRASTGGTPNPPNFGSGTQLSVL.

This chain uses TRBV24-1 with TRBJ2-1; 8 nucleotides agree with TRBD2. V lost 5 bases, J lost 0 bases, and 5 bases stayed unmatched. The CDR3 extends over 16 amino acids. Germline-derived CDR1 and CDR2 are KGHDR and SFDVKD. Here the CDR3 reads CATSGAGAASYNEQFF. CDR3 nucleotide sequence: TGTGCCACCAGTGGAGCGGGGGCGGCCTCCTACAATGAGCAGTTCTTC.

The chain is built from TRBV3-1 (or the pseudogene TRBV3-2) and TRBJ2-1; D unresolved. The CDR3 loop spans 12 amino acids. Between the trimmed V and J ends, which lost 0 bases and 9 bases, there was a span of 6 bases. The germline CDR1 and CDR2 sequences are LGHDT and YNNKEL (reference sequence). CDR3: CASSQEATEQFF. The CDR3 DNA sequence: TGTGCCAGCAGCCAAGAGGCCACTGAGCAGTTCTTC.

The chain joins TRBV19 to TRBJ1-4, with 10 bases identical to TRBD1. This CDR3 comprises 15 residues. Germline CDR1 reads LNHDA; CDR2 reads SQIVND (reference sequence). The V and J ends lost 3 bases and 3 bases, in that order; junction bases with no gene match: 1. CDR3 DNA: TGTGCCAGTAGTATCGGGACAGGGGCTAATGAAAAACTGTTTTTT. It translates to CASSIGTGANEKLFF.

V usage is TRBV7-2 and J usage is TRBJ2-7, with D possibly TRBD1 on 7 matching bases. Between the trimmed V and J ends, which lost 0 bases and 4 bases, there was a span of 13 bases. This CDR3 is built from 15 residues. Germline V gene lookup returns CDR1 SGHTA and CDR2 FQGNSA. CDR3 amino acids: CASSLATGTSYEQYF. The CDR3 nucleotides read TGTGCCAGCAGCTTAGCGACAGGGACTTCTTACGAGCAGTACTTC.

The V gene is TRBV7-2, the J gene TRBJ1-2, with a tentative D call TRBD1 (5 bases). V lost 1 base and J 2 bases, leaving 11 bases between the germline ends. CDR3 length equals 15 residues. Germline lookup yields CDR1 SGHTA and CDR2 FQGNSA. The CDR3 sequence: CASSLDPAGNYGYTF. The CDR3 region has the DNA TGTGCCAGCAGCTTAGATCCCGCAGGGAACTATGGCTACACCTTC.

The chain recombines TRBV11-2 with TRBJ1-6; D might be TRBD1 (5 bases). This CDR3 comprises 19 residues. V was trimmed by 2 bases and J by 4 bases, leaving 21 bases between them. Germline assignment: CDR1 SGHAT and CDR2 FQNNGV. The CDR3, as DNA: TGTGCCAGCAGCTTAATAGCCGGGGGGGGAAATGTGTATAATTCACCCCTCCACTTT. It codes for CASSLIAGGGNVYNSPLHF. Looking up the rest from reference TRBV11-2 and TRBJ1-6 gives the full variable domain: EAGVAQSPRYKIIEKRQSVAFWCNPISGHATLYWYQQILGQGPKLLIQFQNNGVVDDSQLPKDRFSAERLKGVDSTLKIQPAKLEDSAVYLCASSLIAGGGNVYNSPLHFGNGTRLTVT.